The clone carrying this T cell receptor (beta chain) has at least ten counts. Antigen unknown. TCRdb called the reads again in MiXCR, with one record for every CDR3 protein. The repertoire holds 560,000 or so distinct CDR3 sequences, approximately 15% seen once, with approximately 24% in the top ten. This entry belongs to a study of T cell repertoires in cytomegalovirus infection. Background on the study: CMV infection plus the matching HLA type was flagged by public TCR beta signatures. Notes on the study in general: Predominance within the ex vivo response was attributable to HLA-C-restricted CMV-specific TCR beta clonotypes. Accumulated public TCR beta family frequency recognized individuals carrying CMV together with the relevant HLA.

V was pared by 3 bases and J by 3 bases, with 7 bases of the junction left unmatched. The CDR3 is 15 residues long. Specimen: CD8+ T cells from PBMCs. This receptor was taken from a human donor in good health (CMV status not recorded). Some clones in this sample may be carry-over from other donors' samples. The chain uses TRBV12-3 or TRBV12-4 and TRBJ2-7; 8 bases match TRBD2. The CDR3 loop reads CASSLGLGINYEQYF. CDR3 bases: TGTGCCAGCAGTTTGGGACTAGGGATAAACTACGAGCAGTACTTC.